Reported below is one T cell receptor beta chain. Its matching antigen is unknown. These data are taken from a study of T cell responses to AZD1222 COVID-19 vaccine. Sequencing was performed with immunoSEQ multiplex PCR; in TCRdb, only in-frame clones are kept and a portion is missing. The table includes under 100,000 clones, approximately 90% detected once. Germline V gene lookup returns CDR1 MDHEN and CDR2 SYDVKM. Trimming took 7 bases from V and 0 from J; bases not matched to a gene: 3. This CDR3 has 14 residues. Findings of the study overall: Vaccine-associated CD4 TCRs spanned spike, dominant at 160-218 and 743-854.

V gene TRBV28 combines with J gene TRBJ1-5; TRBD1 aligns across 7 bases. Sequenced here: peripheral blood, sampled on day 0 of MenACWY control vaccination. This TCR came from an adult in good health. In DNA form, the CDR3 reads TGTGCCAGCACCGACAGGGCTAGCAATCAGCCCCAGCATTTT. Protein sequence: CASTDRASNQPQHF.